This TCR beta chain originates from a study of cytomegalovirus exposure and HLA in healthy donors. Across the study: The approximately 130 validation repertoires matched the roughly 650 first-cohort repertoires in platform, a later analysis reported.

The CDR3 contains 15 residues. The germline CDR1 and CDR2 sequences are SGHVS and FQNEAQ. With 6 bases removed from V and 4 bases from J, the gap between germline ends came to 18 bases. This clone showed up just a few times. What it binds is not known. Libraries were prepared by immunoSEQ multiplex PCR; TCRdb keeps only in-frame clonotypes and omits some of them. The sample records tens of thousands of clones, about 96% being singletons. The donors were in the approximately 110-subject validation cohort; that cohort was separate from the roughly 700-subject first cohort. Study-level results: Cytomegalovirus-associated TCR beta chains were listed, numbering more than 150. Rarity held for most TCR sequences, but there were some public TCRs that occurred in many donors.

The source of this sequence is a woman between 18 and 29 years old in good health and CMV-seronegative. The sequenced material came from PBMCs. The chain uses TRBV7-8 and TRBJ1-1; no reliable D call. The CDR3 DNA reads TGTGCCAGCAGTAAACCGGGCCTGGAGGGCACTGAAGCTTTCTTT. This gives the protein CASSKPGLEGTEAFF.